The 2 T cell receptor beta chains presented below share a single source sample, sequenced in a study of shared clonotypes between healthy human individuals. This table comes from immunoSEQ multiplex PCR, and its TCRdb copy is limited to in-frame clones, with some not included. The table has 2 million to 2.5 million clones, just over 90% seen once. Material for sequencing was naive CD4+ T cells from PBMCs. As for subset: CD45RA+ positively selected. These receptors came from a man aged 18 to 29 in good health. Some clones in this sample may be carry-over from other donors' samples.

The CDR3 protein is CASTGLGRTDQPQHF. The CDR3 DNA follows: TGTGCCAGCACCGGCCTGGGGCGAACAGACCAGCCCCAGCATTTT. V usage is TRBV28 and J usage is TRBJ1-5, with a tentative D call TRBD1 (5 bases). Germline lookup yields CDR1 MDHEN and CDR2 SYDVKM. Trimming took off 7 bases at V and 7 bases at J, with 20 bases between the two ends. This CDR3 contains 15 residues.

V gene TRBV2 combines with J gene TRBJ2-3, with D hard to call. The CDR3 totals 13 residues. Trimming stripped 9 bases from V and 0 bases from J, with 10 bases between. The V gene's germline CDR1 is SNHLY and CDR2 FYNNEI. CDR3 sequence: CASKTDSTDTQYF. CDR3 nucleotide sequence: TGTGCCAGTAAGACGGACAGCACAGATACGCAGTATTTT.